This T cell receptor (beta chain) stems from a study of OX40 agonist ivuxolimab in advanced cancers. Clones were sequenced by immunoSEQ multiplex PCR, and TCRdb holds only the in-frame ones, with some missing. The table has tens of thousands of clones, 75% to 90% seen once. CDR1 is LNHNV and CDR2 is YYDKDF in the germline V gene (reference sequence). There are 16 residues in the CDR3. The V end lost 2 bases, the J end lost 1 base, and 12 bases lay between the germline ends. This TCR was sampled from an adult with an advanced solid tumor such as melanoma, head and neck, liver or kidney cancer. The source material was CD4+ or CD8+ T cells sorted from blood, sampled in a trial of the OX40 agonist ivuxolimab. This sequence joins TRBV15 and TRBJ1-5; perhaps TRBD1 as D (5 bases). For the CDR3, the DNA is TGTGCCACCAGCAGACCAACTTGGGGGAGCAATCAGCCCCAGCATTTT. Protein: CATSRPTWGSNQPQHF.